Following are 9 T cell receptor beta chains from one sample sequenced in a study of cytomegalovirus exposure and HLA in healthy donors. Primers: 60 Vbeta forward and 13 Jbeta reverse. Method: immunoSEQ multiplex PCR; TCRdb's copy keeps in-frame clones and lacks some. The profile shows approximately 81,000 clones, approximately 88% of them singletons. Sequencing was performed on PBMCs. Receptors originate from a woman aged 45-65 years in good health and CMV-seronegative.

This clone has just a few counts. The rearrangement links TRBV6-5 to TRBJ1-5; 9 bases are a match to TRBD1. V lost 9 bases to trimming and J lost 2 bases; unmatched junction nucleotides: 5. Germline values: CDR1 MNHEY, CDR2 SVGAGI. This CDR3 region has 14 residues. The CDR3 loop reads CASSQGAGNQPQHF. CDR3 in DNA: TGTGCCAGTTCACAGGGGGCGGGCAATCAGCCCCAGCATTTT.

The chain carries TRBV7-2 and TRBJ1-2; TRBD1 aligns across 7 bases. Trimming at V came to 3 bases and at J to 4 bases, leaving 8 bases not matched to a gene. The germline CDR1 and CDR2 sequences are SGHTA and FQGNSA. CDR3 length equals 15 residues. The CDR3 DNA reads as TGTGCCAGCAGCTTGGGGGAAGGGGGCCCCTATGGCTACACCTTC. As protein: CASSLGEGGPYGYTF.

A note on this clone: This CDR3 is also generated by other DNA sequences in the sample. The V gene is TRBV6-1, the J gene TRBJ1-2, with D possibly being TRBD1 (5 bases). Germline CDR1 and CDR2: MNHNS and SASEGT. The length of the CDR3 is 17 residues. V lost 2 bases to trimming and J lost 0 bases, with 16 bases between them. As DNA, the CDR3 is TGTGCCAGCAGTGAATTCCCTCGGACACCCACTAACTATGGCTACACCTTC. Amino acid sequence: CASSEFPRTPTNYGYTF.

This chain connects TRBV9 to TRBJ1-5; 7 bases agree with TRBD1. The V and J ends lost 0 bases and 7 bases, in that order; junction bases with no gene match: 4. CDR3 length equals 14 residues. The germline V gene encodes CDR1 SGDLS and CDR2 YYNGEE. The chain's CDR3 is CASSVGGGGQPQHF. The CDR3 nucleotides are TGTGCCAGCAGCGTAGGAGGGGGCGGCCAGCCCCAGCATTTT.

This clone showed up just a few times. The chain uses TRBV25-1 and TRBJ2-5, with 7 nucleotides matching TRBD2. With the DNA end fitting TRBJ2-7 better, the J assignment may be wrong. Looked up from germline, CDR1 is MGHDK and CDR2 is SYGVNS. The CDR3 contains 13 residues. In nucleotides, the CDR3 is TGTGCCAGCAGTGATTTAGGGGAGGGCGAGCAGTACTTC. Amino acids: CASSDLGEGEQYF.

The chain couples TRBV5-4 to TRBJ2-1; perhaps TRBD2 as D (5 bases). The germline CDR1 and CDR2 sequences are SGHNT and YYREEE (reference sequence). Trimming shortened V by 0 bases and J by 9 bases, and 7 bases separated the two germline ends. The CDR3 runs 12 residues. Here the CDR3 reads CASSLESGEQFF. The CDR3 DNA is TGTGCCAGCAGCTTGGAGAGCGGTGAGCAGTTCTTC.

This clone came up a few times. The chain joins TRBV5-1 to TRBJ1-3; 10 nucleotides align to TRBD1. Germline V CDR1 and CDR2: SGHRS, YFSETQ. The CDR3 contains 16 residues. V shed 0 bases, J shed 3 bases, and the junction held 3 bases outside the gene matches. The CDR3 DNA is TGCGCCAGCAGCTTGGGACAGGGGGCAATTGGAAACACCATATATTTT. As protein: CASSLGQGAIGNTIYF.

The gene calls are TRBV9 and TRBJ2-3; 7 nucleotides match TRBD1. Germline assignment: CDR1 SGDLS and CDR2 YYNGEE. The junction had 9 bases not matched to a gene; V was cut back by 4 bases and J by 1 base. The CDR3 is made up of 16 amino acids. In DNA form, the CDR3 reads TGTGCCAGCAGCCCTGAAGGGGGCGGCGGCACAGATACGCAGTATTTT. This translates into CASSPEGGGGTDTQYF.

DNA for the CDR3: TGTGCCAGCAGCCCCAGTGGAGGAGGTGACGAGCAGTACGTC. Residues: CASSPSGGGDEQYV. The chain has TRBV9 and TRBJ2-7; possibly TRBD2 for D (5 bases). The CDR3 has 14 amino acids. Between the trimmed V and J ends, which lost 4 bases and 5 bases, there was a span of 16 bases. Per germline, CDR1 SGDLS and CDR2 YYNGEE.